A selection of T cell receptor beta chains follows, all from one sample in a study of blood T cell repertoires in COVID-19. The assay was immunoSEQ multiplex PCR, and TCRdb's table has in-frame clones only and misses some. The sample lists about 150,000 clones, around 80% occurring once. Sequences were obtained from PBMCs or T cells enriched from blood (not recorded which). These receptors were obtained from a man aged 50 or older who had recovered from COVID-19. The CDR3 runs from the conserved cysteine through the conserved F or W. The order of the fields is clone size, D gene, J gene, V gene, CDR3 DNA, CDR3 protein. The D gene is left open where the match is weak. For some rows the clone size is stated as once, few or many, or as a class when expanded; others skip it.

abundance: NA; d_gene: TRBD2; j_gene: TRBJ2-1; v_gene: TRBV5-1; CDR3nt: TGCGCCAGCAGACGAGGCGGGGGGTCCTACAATGAGCAGTTCTTC; CDR3aa: CASRRGGGSYNEQFF
abundance: NA; d_gene: NA; j_gene: TRBJ1-5; v_gene: TRBV4-1; CDR3nt: TGCGCCAGCAGCCAAGCAGACAACAGCAATCAGCCCCAGCATTTT; CDR3aa: CASSQADNSNQPQHF
abundance: NA; d_gene: TRBD2; j_gene: TRBJ2-1; v_gene: TRBV30; CDR3nt: TGTGCCTGGAGTGTACAGAGGCTAGCGGTCGGCAATGAGCAGTTCTTC; CDR3aa: CAWSVQRLAVGNEQFF
abundance: once; d_gene: TRBD1; j_gene: TRBJ2-1; v_gene: TRBV24-1; CDR3nt: TGTGCCACCAGTGGCGACAGGGGCAATGAGCAGTTCTTC; CDR3aa: CATSGDRGNEQFF
abundance: NA; d_gene: NA; j_gene: TRBJ2-2; v_gene: TRBV5-1; CDR3nt: TGCGCCAGCAAAAATCCAGGCTCCACCGGGGAGCTGTTTTTT; CDR3aa: CASKNPGSTGELFF
abundance: few; d_gene: TRBD1; j_gene: TRBJ2-2; v_gene: TRBV18; CDR3nt: TGTGCCAGCTCACCGCGGACAGGGAACACCGGGGAGCTGTTTTTT; CDR3aa: CASSPRTGNTGELFF
abundance: once; d_gene: TRBD1; j_gene: TRBJ1-4; v_gene: TRBV5-1; CDR3nt: TGCGCCAGCAGCTTGGACCGGTCAGGGGGGGAAAAACTGTTTTTT; CDR3aa: CASSLDRSGGEKLFF
abundance: few; d_gene: TRBD1; j_gene: TRBJ1-2; v_gene: TRBV7-9; CDR3nt: TGTGCCAGCAGCAATCCGGGACAGGCTGGCTACACCTTC; CDR3aa: CASSNPGQAGYTF
abundance: NA; d_gene: TRBD2; j_gene: TRBJ2-3; v_gene: TRBV5-4; CDR3nt: TGTGCCAGCAGACCGAGCGGGGGGGGCGGCACAGATACGCAGTATTTT; CDR3aa: CASRPSGGGGTDTQYF
abundance: NA; d_gene: NA; j_gene: TRBJ1-1; v_gene: TRBV6-2/TRBV6-3; CDR3nt: TGTGCCAGCAGTTACCCAGACACCTATGAAGCTTTCTTT; CDR3aa: CASSYPDTYEAFF
abundance: NA; d_gene: NA; j_gene: TRBJ1-2; v_gene: TRBV30; CDR3nt: TGTGCCTGGAGCCGGAACAGGGTTGGCTACACCTTC; CDR3aa: CAWSRNRVGYTF
abundance: NA; d_gene: TRBD1; j_gene: TRBJ2-1; v_gene: TRBV10-3; CDR3nt: TGTGCCATCAGGGGACAGGGACGGGACAATGAGCAGTTCTTC; CDR3aa: CAIRGQGRDNEQFF
abundance: NA; d_gene: NA; j_gene: TRBJ2-7; v_gene: TRBV15; CDR3nt: TGTGCCACCAGCCCCTTACAGGGTTCCTACGAGCAGTACTTC; CDR3aa: CATSPLQGSYEQYF
abundance: NA; d_gene: NA; j_gene: TRBJ2-3; v_gene: TRBV6-5; CDR3nt: TGTGCCAGCATTAGGGACAAGGTAACAGATACGCAGTATTTT; CDR3aa: CASIRDKVTDTQYF
abundance: NA; d_gene: NA; j_gene: TRBJ1-1; v_gene: TRBV19; CDR3nt: TGTGCCAGTAGTATTATCGGGAACACTGAAGCTTTCTTT; CDR3aa: CASSIIGNTEAFF
abundance: few; d_gene: NA; j_gene: TRBJ1-1; v_gene: TRBV3-1/TRBV3-2; CDR3nt: TGTGCCAGCAGCCAAGATGCTGGGGCGGGGGCTTTCTTT; CDR3aa: CASSQDAGAGAFF
abundance: NA; d_gene: NA; j_gene: TRBJ2-7; v_gene: TRBV2; CDR3nt: TGTGCCAGCAGTGAAGCTGGCCACTACGAGCAGTACTTC; CDR3aa: CASSEAGHYEQYF
abundance: NA; d_gene: TRBD1; j_gene: TRBJ1-2; v_gene: TRBV5-4; CDR3nt: TGTGCCAGCAGCTCGGGACAGGGAAACTATGGCTACACCTTC; CDR3aa: CASSSGQGNYGYTF
abundance: few; d_gene: TRBD2; j_gene: TRBJ2-3; v_gene: TRBV7-2; CDR3nt: TGTGCCAGCAGCTTCAGCGGGGGGTACACAGATACGCAGTATTTT; CDR3aa: CASSFSGGYTDTQYF
abundance: NA; d_gene: NA; j_gene: TRBJ1-1; v_gene: TRBV28; CDR3nt: TGTGCCAGCAGCCAGGGGCAAAGGGCTGAAGCTTTCTTT; CDR3aa: CASSQGQRAEAFF
abundance: once; d_gene: NA; j_gene: TRBJ2-5; v_gene: TRBV6-2/TRBV6-3; CDR3nt: TGTGCCAGCAGCACCAGCGAAGAGACCCAGTACTTC; CDR3aa: CASSTSEETQYF
abundance: NA; d_gene: TRBD1; j_gene: TRBJ1-5; v_gene: TRBV9; CDR3nt: TGTGCCAGCAGCGTAGAGGGGGCAAAAGATCAGCCCCAGCATTTT; CDR3aa: CASSVEGAKDQPQHF
abundance: few; d_gene: NA; j_gene: TRBJ1-3; v_gene: TRBV2; CDR3nt: TGTGCCAGCCAAAAGGGTGGGAGGGCCCGCTCTGGAAACACCATATATTTT; CDR3aa: CASQKGGRARSGNTIYF
abundance: NA; d_gene: NA; j_gene: TRBJ2-1; v_gene: TRBV24-1; CDR3nt: TGTGCCACCAGTGATGGGGGCAGAGTCAATGAGCAGTTCTTC; CDR3aa: CATSDGGRVNEQFF
abundance: once; d_gene: NA; j_gene: TRBJ2-4; v_gene: TRBV1; CDR3nt: TGCACCAGCAGCCAAGATCAGGCGGGGATAGCCAAAAACATTCAGTACTTC; CDR3aa: CTSSQDQAGIAKNIQYF
abundance: NA; d_gene: NA; j_gene: TRBJ1-5; v_gene: TRBV4-3; CDR3nt: TGCGCCAGCAGCCAAGGGCGAGGTCGGGAGCCCCAGCATTTT; CDR3aa: CASSQGRGREPQHF
abundance: NA; d_gene: NA; j_gene: TRBJ2-3; v_gene: TRBV3-1/TRBV3-2; CDR3nt: TGTGCCAGCAGCCTAGGTAGCGGAGGTTCCGCAACGCAGTATTTT; CDR3aa: CASSLGSGGSATQYF
abundance: NA; d_gene: NA; j_gene: TRBJ2-7; v_gene: TRBV13; CDR3nt: TGTGCCAGCAGCTTGTCCCTATCCTACGAGCAGTACTTC; CDR3aa: CASSLSLSYEQYF
abundance: NA; d_gene: TRBD1; j_gene: TRBJ1-2; v_gene: TRBV6-5; CDR3nt: TGTGCCAGCAGTAGGGGACAGAACTATGGCTACACCTTC; CDR3aa: CASSRGQNYGYTF
abundance: NA; d_gene: TRBD2; j_gene: TRBJ2-2; v_gene: TRBV9; CDR3nt: TGTGCCAGCAGCGTAGCTGCTAGCGGGGGGATTGACACCGGGGAGCTGTTTTTT; CDR3aa: CASSVAASGGIDTGELFF
abundance: once; d_gene: TRBD2; j_gene: TRBJ2-3; v_gene: TRBV5-1; CDR3nt: TGCGCCAGCAGCTTTAGCGGGGGGGCCACAGATACGCAGTATTTT; CDR3aa: CASSFSGGATDTQYF
abundance: NA; d_gene: TRBD1; j_gene: TRBJ1-5; v_gene: TRBV11-2; CDR3nt: TGTGCCAGCAGCCGTTCAGGGGGCAGTCAGCCCCAGCATTTT; CDR3aa: CASSRSGGSQPQHF
abundance: NA; d_gene: NA; j_gene: TRBJ1-6; v_gene: TRBV20-1; CDR3nt: TGCAGTGCTAGTTCGGGTTCACCCCTCCACTTT; CDR3aa: CSASSGSPLHF
abundance: NA; d_gene: NA; j_gene: TRBJ2-1; v_gene: TRBV6-5; CDR3nt: TGTGCCAGCAGTTCCGACAACGTGCAGTTCTTC; CDR3aa: CASSSDNVQFF
abundance: NA; d_gene: NA; j_gene: TRBJ1-1; v_gene: TRBV4-3; CDR3nt: TGCGCCAGCAGCCAAGGACTTCCGGGCACTGAAGCTTTCTTT; CDR3aa: CASSQGLPGTEAFF
abundance: NA; d_gene: TRBD2; j_gene: TRBJ2-7; v_gene: TRBV15; CDR3nt: TGTGCCACCAGCAGAGACCGTCTAGCGGGGTCCTCCTACGAGCAGTACTTC; CDR3aa: CATSRDRLAGSSYEQYF
abundance: NA; d_gene: TRBD2; j_gene: TRBJ2-5; v_gene: TRBV7-2; CDR3nt: TGTGCCAGCAGCGCGGGACTAGCGGGGGGTACAGGGACCCAGTACTTC; CDR3aa: CASSAGLAGGTGTQYF
abundance: NA; d_gene: NA; j_gene: TRBJ1-1; v_gene: TRBV6-5; CDR3nt: TGTGCCAGCAGTTATTCGTCTCAGGGACTTTTCACTGAAGCTTTCTTT; CDR3aa: CASSYSSQGLFTEAFF
abundance: NA; d_gene: TRBD1; j_gene: TRBJ1-1; v_gene: TRBV30; CDR3nt: TGTGCCTGGAGTGTCCCAGGGGGAAACACTGAAGCTTTCTTT; CDR3aa: CAWSVPGGNTEAFF
abundance: NA; d_gene: TRBD2; j_gene: TRBJ2-1; v_gene: TRBV7-2; CDR3nt: TGTGCCAGCAGCTCCTGGGACTACAACAATGAGCAGTTCTTC; CDR3aa: CASSSWDYNNEQFF
abundance: NA; d_gene: NA; j_gene: TRBJ1-4; v_gene: TRBV2; CDR3nt: TGTGCCAGCAGTCGCCCCCGGGAGGGGCCAACTAATGAAAAACTGTTTTTT; CDR3aa: CASSRPREGPTNEKLFF
abundance: NA; d_gene: NA; j_gene: TRBJ2-1; v_gene: TRBV23-1; CDR3nt: TGCGCCAGCAGTCAATCGCGGGTAGGGGGACGATCCTACAATGAGCAGTTCTTC; CDR3aa: CASSQSRVGGRSYNEQFF
abundance: NA; d_gene: NA; j_gene: TRBJ2-5; v_gene: TRBV2; CDR3nt: TGTGCCAGCAGGTTCAGTCAAACAGGGCTTCAAGAGACCCAGTACTTC; CDR3aa: CASRFSQTGLQETQYF
abundance: NA; d_gene: NA; j_gene: TRBJ2-7; v_gene: TRBV27; CDR3nt: TGTGCCAGCAGGCCACTCCGTCGCTCCTACGAGCAGTACTTC; CDR3aa: CASRPLRRSYEQYF
abundance: NA; d_gene: NA; j_gene: TRBJ1-2; v_gene: TRBV7-9; CDR3nt: TGTGCCAGCAGCTTAGCTGACCGGGGGTCCTATGGCTACACCTTC; CDR3aa: CASSLADRGSYGYTF
abundance: NA; d_gene: NA; j_gene: TRBJ2-3; v_gene: TRBV9; CDR3nt: TGTGCCAGCAGCGTACATCACAGTAGCACAGATACGCAGTATTTT; CDR3aa: CASSVHHSSTDTQYF
abundance: NA; d_gene: NA; j_gene: TRBJ1-2; v_gene: TRBV18; CDR3nt: TGTGCCAGCTCACCAGAGGGATACTATGGCTACACCTTC; CDR3aa: CASSPEGYYGYTF
abundance: NA; d_gene: NA; j_gene: TRBJ2-5; v_gene: TRBV18; CDR3nt: TGTGCCAGCTCACCAGGGCAGGGGCGCACGGAGACCCAGTACTTC; CDR3aa: CASSPGQGRTETQYF
abundance: few; d_gene: TRBD1; j_gene: TRBJ1-1; v_gene: TRBV5-1; CDR3nt: TGCGCCAGCAGGGGACAGACTTCCATGAACACTGAAGCTTTCTTT; CDR3aa: CASRGQTSMNTEAFF
abundance: NA; d_gene: NA; j_gene: TRBJ2-5; v_gene: TRBV7-2; CDR3nt: TGTGCCAGCAGCTTAGCGGGGGGGCTGGAGACCCAGTACTTC; CDR3aa: CASSLAGGLETQYF
abundance: NA; d_gene: NA; j_gene: TRBJ2-2; v_gene: TRBV9; CDR3nt: TGTGCCAGCAGCGTGAGGACAGAGAACACCGGGGAGCTGTTTTTT; CDR3aa: CASSVRTENTGELFF
abundance: once; d_gene: TRBD1; j_gene: TRBJ1-5; v_gene: TRBV18; CDR3nt: TGTGCCAGCTCACCGGACAGGGGAGGATATCAGCCCCAGCATTTT; CDR3aa: CASSPDRGGYQPQHF
abundance: NA; d_gene: NA; j_gene: TRBJ1-2; v_gene: TRBV28; CDR3nt: TGTGCCAGCAGGGACAGCAACTATGGCTACACCTTC; CDR3aa: CASRDSNYGYTF
abundance: NA; d_gene: TRBD1; j_gene: TRBJ1-5; v_gene: TRBV19; CDR3nt: TGTGCCAGCCGGGACAGGGGATTCAATCAGCCCCAGCATTTT; CDR3aa: CASRDRGFNQPQHF